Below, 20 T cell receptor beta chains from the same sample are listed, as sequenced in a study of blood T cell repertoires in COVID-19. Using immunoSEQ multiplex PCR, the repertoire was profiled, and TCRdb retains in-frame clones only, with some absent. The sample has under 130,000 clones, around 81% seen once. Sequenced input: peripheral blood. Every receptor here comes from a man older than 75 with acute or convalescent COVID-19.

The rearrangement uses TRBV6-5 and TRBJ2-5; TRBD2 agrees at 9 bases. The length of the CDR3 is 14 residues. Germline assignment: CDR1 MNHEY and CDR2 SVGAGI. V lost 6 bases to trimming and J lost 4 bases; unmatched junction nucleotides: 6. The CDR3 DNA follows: TGTGCCAGCAGGTTAGCGGGAGTGGGAGAGACCCAGTACTTC. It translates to CASRLAGVGETQYF.

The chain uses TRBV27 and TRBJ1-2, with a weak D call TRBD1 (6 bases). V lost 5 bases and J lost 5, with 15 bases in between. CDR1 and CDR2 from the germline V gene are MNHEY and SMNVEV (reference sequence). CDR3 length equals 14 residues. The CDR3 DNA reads TGTGCCAGCAGTGGACTCGGACAGAATTATGGCTACACCTTC. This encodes CASSGLGQNYGYTF.

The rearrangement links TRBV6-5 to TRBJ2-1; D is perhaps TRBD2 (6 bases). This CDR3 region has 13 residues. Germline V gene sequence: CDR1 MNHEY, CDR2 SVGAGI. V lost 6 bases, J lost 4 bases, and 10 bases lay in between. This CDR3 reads CASRRGLYNEQFF. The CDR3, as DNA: TGTGCCAGCAGACGAGGACTATACAATGAGCAGTTCTTC.

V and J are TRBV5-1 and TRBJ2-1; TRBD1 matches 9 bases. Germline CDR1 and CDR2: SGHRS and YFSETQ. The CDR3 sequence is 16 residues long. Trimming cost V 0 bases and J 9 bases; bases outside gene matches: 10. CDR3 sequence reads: CASSLAVGQGSSEQFF. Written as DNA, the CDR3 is TGCGCCAGCAGCTTGGCCGTTGGACAGGGGTCGAGTGAGCAGTTCTTC.

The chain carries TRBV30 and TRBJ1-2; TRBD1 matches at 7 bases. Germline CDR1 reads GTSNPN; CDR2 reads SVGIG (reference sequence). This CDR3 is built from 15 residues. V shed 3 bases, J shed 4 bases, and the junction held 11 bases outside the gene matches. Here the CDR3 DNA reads TGTGCCTGGAGCTTAACAGGGGCCTCCCTCTATGGCTACACCTTC. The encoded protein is CAWSLTGASLYGYTF.

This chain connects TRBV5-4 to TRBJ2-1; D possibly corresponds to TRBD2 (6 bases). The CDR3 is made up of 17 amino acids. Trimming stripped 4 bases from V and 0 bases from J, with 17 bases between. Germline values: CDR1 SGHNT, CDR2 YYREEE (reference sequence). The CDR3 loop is CASSAGTAGVSYNEQFF. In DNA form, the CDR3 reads TGTGCCAGCAGCGCCGGGACTGCCGGTGTCTCCTACAATGAGCAGTTCTTC.

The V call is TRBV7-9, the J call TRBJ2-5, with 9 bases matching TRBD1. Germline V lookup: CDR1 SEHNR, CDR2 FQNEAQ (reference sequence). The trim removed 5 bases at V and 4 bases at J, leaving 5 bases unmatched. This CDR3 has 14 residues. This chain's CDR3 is CASSEGQGGETQYF. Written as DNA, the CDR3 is TGTGCCAGCAGCGAGGGACAGGGAGGAGAGACCCAGTACTTC.

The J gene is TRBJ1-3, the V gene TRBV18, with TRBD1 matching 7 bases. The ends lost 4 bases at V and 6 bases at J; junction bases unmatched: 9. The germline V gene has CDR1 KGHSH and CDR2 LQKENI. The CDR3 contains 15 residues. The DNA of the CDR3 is TGTGCCAGCTCACTCCAGGGACAGAACCTAAACACCATATATTTT. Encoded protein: CASSLQGQNLNTIYF.

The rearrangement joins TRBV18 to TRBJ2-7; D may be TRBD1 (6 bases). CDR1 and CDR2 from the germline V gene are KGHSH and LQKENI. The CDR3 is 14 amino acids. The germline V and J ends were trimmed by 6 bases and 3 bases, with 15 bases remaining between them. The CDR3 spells CASSLLDRNYEQYF. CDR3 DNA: TGTGCCAGCTCTCTCCTAGACAGGAACTACGAGCAGTACTTC.

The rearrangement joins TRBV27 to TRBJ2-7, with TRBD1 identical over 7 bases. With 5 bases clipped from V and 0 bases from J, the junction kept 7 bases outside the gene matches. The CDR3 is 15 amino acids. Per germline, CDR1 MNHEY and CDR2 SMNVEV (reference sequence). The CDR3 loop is CASSLTGTDSYEQYF. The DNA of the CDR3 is TGTGCCAGCAGTCTAACCGGGACAGACTCCTACGAGCAGTACTTC.

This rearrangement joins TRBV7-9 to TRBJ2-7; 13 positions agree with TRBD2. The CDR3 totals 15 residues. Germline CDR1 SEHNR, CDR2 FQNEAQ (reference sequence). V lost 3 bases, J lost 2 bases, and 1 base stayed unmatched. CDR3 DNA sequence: TGTGCCAGCAGCTTCGGGACTAGCGGGACCTACGAGCAGTACTTC. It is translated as CASSFGTSGTYEQYF.

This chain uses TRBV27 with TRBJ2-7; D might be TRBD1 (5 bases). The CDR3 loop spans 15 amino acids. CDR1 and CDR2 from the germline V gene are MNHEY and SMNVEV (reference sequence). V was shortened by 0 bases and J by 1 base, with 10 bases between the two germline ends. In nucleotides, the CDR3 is TGTGCCAGCAGTTTATCTCTAGGGGCATCCTACGAGCAGTACTTC. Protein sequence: CASSLSLGASYEQYF.

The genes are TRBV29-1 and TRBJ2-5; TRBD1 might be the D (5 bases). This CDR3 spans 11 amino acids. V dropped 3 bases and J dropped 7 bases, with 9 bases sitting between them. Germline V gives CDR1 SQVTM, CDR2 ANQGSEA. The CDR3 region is CSVEDTSTQYF. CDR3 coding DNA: TGCAGCGTTGAGGACACCTCGACCCAGTACTTC.

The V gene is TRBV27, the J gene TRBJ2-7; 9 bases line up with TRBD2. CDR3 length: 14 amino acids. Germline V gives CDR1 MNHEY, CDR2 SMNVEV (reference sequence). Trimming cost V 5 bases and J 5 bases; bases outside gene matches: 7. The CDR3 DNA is TGTGCCAGCAGTACCGGGACTAGCACCGACGAGCAGTACTTC. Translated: CASSTGTSTDEQYF.

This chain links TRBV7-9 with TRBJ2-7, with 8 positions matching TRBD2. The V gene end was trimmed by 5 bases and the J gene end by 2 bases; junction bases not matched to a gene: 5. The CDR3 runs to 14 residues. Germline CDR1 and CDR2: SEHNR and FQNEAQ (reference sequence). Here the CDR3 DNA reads TGTGCCAGCAGCACCCAGCGGGGGACCTACGAGCAGTACTTC. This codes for CASSTQRGTYEQYF.

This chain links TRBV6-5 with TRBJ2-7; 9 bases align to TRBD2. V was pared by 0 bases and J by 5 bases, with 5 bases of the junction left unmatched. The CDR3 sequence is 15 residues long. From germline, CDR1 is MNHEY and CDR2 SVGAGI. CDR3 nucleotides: TGTGCCAGCAGTTACTCTATGGGGACTAGCAACGAGCAGTACTTC. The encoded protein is CASSYSMGTSNEQYF.

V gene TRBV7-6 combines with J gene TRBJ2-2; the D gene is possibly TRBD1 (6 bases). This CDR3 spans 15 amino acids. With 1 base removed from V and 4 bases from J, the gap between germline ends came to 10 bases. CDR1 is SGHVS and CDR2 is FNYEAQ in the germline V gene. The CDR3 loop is CASSLVTGSTGELFF. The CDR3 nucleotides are TGTGCCAGCAGCTTAGTTACAGGGTCCACCGGGGAGCTGTTTTTT.

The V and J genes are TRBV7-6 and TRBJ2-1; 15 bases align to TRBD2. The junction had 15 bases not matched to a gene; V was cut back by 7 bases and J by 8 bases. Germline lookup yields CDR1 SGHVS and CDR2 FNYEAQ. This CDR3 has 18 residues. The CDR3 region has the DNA TGTGCCAGCACCCCCCTCCAAGGGGGACTAGCGGGAGGCTATGAGCAGTTCTTC. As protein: CASTPLQGGLAGGYEQFF.

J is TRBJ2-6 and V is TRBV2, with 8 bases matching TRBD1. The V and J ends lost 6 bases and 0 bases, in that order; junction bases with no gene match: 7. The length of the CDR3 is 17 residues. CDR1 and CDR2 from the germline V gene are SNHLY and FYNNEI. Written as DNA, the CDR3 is TGTGCCAGCAGCCGACAGGGGTCGCACTCTGGGGCCAACGTCCTGACTTTC. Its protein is CASSRQGSHSGANVLTF.

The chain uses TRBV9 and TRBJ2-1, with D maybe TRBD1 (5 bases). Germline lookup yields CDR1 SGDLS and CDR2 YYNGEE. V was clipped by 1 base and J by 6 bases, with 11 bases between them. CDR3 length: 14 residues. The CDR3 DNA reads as TGTGCCAGCAGCGTATCCCAGGGTGGCAATGAGCAGTTCTTC. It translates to CASSVSQGGNEQFF. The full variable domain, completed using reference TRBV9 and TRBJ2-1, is DSGVTQTPKHLITATGQRVTLRCSPRSGDLSVYWYQQSLDQGLQFLIQYYNGEERAKGNILERFSAQQFPDLHSELNLSSLELGDSALYFCASSVSQGGNEQFFGPGTRLTVL.